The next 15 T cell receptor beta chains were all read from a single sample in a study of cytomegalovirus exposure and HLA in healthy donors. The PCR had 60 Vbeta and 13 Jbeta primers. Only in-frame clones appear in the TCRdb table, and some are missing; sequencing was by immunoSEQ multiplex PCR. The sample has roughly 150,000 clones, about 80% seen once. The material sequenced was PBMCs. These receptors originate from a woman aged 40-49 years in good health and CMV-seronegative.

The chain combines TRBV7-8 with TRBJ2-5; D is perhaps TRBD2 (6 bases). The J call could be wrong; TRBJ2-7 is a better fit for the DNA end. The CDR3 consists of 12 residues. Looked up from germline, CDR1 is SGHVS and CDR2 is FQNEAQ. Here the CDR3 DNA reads TGTGCCAGCTCGGGGGATTCCTACGAGCAGTACTTC. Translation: CASSGDSYEQYF.

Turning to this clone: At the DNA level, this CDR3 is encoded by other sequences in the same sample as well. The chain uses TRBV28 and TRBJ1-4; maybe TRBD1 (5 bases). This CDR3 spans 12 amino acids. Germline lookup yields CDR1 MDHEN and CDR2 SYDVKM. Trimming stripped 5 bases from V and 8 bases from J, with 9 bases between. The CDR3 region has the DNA TGTGCCAGCAGTAGCCGGGGGGAAAAACTGTTTTTT. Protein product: CASSSRGEKLFF.

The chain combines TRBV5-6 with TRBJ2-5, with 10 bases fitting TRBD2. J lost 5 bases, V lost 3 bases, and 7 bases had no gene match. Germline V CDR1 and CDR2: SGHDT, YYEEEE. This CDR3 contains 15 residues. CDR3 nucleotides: TGTGCCAGCAGCTGGTCTCTAGCGGGAGTTGAGACCCAGTACTTC. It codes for CASSWSLAGVETQYF.

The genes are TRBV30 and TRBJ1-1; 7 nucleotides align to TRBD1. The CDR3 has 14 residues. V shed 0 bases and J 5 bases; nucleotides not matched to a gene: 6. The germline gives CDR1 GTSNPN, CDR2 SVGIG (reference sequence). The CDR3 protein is CAWSVTGVWTEAFF. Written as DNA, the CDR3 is TGTGCCTGGAGTGTTACAGGGGTGTGGACTGAAGCTTTCTTT. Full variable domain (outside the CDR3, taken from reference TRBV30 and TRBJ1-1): SQTIHQWPATLVQPVGSPLSLECTVEGTSNPNLYWYRQAAGRGLQLLFYSVGIGQISSEVPQNLSASRPQDRQFILSSKKLLLSDSGFYLCAWSVTGVWTEAFFGQGTRLTVV.

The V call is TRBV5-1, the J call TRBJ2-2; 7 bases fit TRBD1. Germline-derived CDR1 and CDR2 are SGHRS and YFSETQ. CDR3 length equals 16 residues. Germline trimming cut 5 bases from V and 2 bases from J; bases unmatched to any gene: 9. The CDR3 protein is CASRGVGGSNTGELFF. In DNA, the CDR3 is TGCGCCAGCAGAGGGGTAGGGGGCTCCAACACCGGGGAGCTGTTTTTT.

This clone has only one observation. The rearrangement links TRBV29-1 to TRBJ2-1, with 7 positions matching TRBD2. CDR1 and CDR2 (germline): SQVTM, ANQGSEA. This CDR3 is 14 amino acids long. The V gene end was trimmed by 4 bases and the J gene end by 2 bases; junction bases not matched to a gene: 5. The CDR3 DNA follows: TGCAGCGTTGGCCCTAGCGGAACCTACAATGAGCAGTTCTTC. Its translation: CSVGPSGTYNEQFF.

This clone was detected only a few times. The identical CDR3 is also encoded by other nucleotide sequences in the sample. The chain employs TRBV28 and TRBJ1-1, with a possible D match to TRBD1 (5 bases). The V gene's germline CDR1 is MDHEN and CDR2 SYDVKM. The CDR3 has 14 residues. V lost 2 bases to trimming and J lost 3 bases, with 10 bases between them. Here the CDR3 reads CASSLGTQYTEAFF. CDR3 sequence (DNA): TGTGCCAGCAGTTTAGGGACTCAATACACTGAAGCTTTCTTT.

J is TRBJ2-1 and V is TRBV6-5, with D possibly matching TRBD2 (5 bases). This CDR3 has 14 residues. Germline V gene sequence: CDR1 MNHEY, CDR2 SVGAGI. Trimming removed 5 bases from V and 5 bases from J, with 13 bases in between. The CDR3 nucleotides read TGTGCCAGCAGTACTCGACGGGGTCACAATGAGCAGTTCTTC. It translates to CASSTRRGHNEQFF.

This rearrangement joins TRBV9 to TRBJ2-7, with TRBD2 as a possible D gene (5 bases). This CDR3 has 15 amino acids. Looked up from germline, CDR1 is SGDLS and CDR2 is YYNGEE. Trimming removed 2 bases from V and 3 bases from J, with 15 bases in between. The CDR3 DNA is TGTGCCAGCAGCGTCGGACCCGGGGAGAGCTACGAGCAGTACTTC. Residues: CASSVGPGESYEQYF.

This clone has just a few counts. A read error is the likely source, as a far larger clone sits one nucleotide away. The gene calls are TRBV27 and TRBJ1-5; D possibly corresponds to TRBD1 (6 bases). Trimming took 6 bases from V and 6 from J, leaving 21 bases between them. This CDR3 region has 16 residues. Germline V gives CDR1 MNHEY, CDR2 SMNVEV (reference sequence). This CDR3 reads CASSSRGGGPGQPQHF. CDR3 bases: TGTGCCAGCAGCAGTAGGGGCGGGGGGCCGGGTCAGCCCCAGCATTTT.

CDR3 nucleotide sequence: TGTGCCAGCAGCCTCACAGGATACTCCTACGAGCAGTACTTC. It translates to CASSLTGYSYEQYF. The chain employs TRBV28 and TRBJ2-7, with a possible D match to TRBD1 (5 bases). Trimming cost V 6 bases and J 0 bases, with 12 bases left between them. The CDR3 consists of 14 residues. Germline V gives CDR1 MDHEN, CDR2 SYDVKM.

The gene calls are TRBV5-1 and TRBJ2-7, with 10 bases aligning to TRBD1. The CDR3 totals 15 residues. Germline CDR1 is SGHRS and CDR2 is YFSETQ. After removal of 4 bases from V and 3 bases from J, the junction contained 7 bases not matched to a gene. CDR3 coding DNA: TGCGCCAGCAGCCCGACCGGGACAGGGGTCTACGAGCAGTACTTC. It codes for CASSPTGTGVYEQYF.

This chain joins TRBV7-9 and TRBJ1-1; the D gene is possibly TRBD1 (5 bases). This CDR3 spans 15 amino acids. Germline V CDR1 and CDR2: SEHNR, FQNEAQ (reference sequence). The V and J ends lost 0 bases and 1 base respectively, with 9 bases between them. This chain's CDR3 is CASSLAGARNTEAFF. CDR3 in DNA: TGTGCCAGCAGCTTAGCAGGGGCTCGGAACACTGAAGCTTTCTTT. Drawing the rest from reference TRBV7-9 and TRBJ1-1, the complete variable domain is DTGVSQNPRHKITKRGQNVTFRCDPISEHNRLYWYRQTLGQGPEFLTYFQNEAQLEKSRLLSDRFSAERPKGSFSTLEIQRTEQGDSAMYLCASSLAGARNTEAFFGQGTRLTVV.

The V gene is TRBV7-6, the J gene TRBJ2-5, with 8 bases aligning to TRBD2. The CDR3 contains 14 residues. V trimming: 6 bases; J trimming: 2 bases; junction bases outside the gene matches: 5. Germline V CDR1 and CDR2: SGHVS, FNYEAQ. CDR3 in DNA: TGTGCCAGCAGGGAATCTAGCGGGCAAGAGACCCAGTACTTC. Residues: CASRESSGQETQYF.

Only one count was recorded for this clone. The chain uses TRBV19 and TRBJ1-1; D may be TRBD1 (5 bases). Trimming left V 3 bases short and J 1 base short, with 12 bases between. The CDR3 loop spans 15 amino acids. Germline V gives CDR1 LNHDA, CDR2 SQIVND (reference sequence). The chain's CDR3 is CASSMQLTGNTEAFF. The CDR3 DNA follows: TGTGCCAGTAGTATGCAGTTAACAGGGAACACTGAAGCTTTCTTT.